The 28 T cell receptor beta chains below come from one sample, sequenced in a study of T cells after yellow fever vaccination. Each CDR3 protein gets one entry after TCRdb re-called the 5' RACE reads with MiXCR. The top ten hold approximately 14% of the sample, which has 550,000 or so distinct CDR3 sequences, approximately 21% seen once. The material was PBMCs, obtained 15 days after the yellow fever booster vaccination. The receptors here all came from a man aged 25 to 45 who received the YFV17D yellow fever vaccine.

This clonotype was seen more than once but under ten times. This chain uses TRBV7-9 with TRBJ2-7, with D hard to call. Between the trimmed V and J ends, which lost 4 bases and 3 bases, there was a span of 7 bases. The germline CDR1 and CDR2 sequences are SEHNR and FQNEAQ (reference sequence). The CDR3 has 12 residues. CDR3 sequence (DNA): TGTGCCAGCAGCTCCCCCGACTACGAGCAGTACTTC. This encodes CASSSPDYEQYF.

This clonotype was picked up many times. CDR3 amino acids: CASSPHGQEQYF. The CDR3 DNA reads as TGTGCCAGCTCACCACACGGGCAGGAGCAGTACTTC. V and J are TRBV18 and TRBJ2-7; the D is unclear. Germline lookup yields CDR1 KGHSH and CDR2 LQKENI. This CDR3 contains 12 residues. Between the trimmed V and J ends, which lost 1 base and 7 bases, there was a span of 8 bases.

V usage is TRBV5-4 and J usage is TRBJ2-1; D is ambiguous. V was clipped by 4 bases and J by 6 bases, with 14 bases between them. The CDR3 extends over 14 amino acids. Germline V lookup: CDR1 SGHNT, CDR2 YYREEE (reference sequence). The DNA for the CDR3 is TGTGCCAGCAGCGGCAGGTCGCTTCGCAATGAGCAGTTCTTC. It yields the protein CASSGRSLRNEQFF.

This rearrangement joins TRBV19 to TRBJ2-1; TRBD2 is a possible D gene (5 bases). The germline CDR1 and CDR2 sequences are LNHDA and SQIVND (reference sequence). V lost 3 bases and J 12 bases, leaving 21 bases between the germline ends. The CDR3 contains 15 residues. This CDR3 is CASSMDSELVIGQFF. The CDR3 DNA reads TGTGCCAGTAGTATGGATAGCGAGCTTGTTATCGGGCAGTTCTTC.

The genes are TRBV7-9 and TRBJ2-3; D is ambiguous. Germline loops: CDR1 SEHNR, CDR2 FQNEAQ (reference sequence). The CDR3 extends over 14 amino acids. The ends were cut back, 1 base at V and 5 bases at J, with 10 bases in the middle. CDR3 sequence: CASSLDHPQDTQYF. CDR3 sequence (DNA): TGTGCCAGCAGCTTAGACCATCCGCAAGATACGCAGTATTTT. The variable domain in full, completed from reference TRBV7-9 and TRBJ2-3, reads DTGVSQNPRHKITKRGQNVTFRCDPISEHNRLYWYRQTLGQGPEFLTYFQNEAQLEKSRLLSDRFSAERPKGSFSTLEIQRTEQGDSAMYLCASSLDHPQDTQYFGPGTRLTVL.

The chain combines TRBV4-3 with TRBJ2-3; 8 positions agree with TRBD2. The germline V gene encodes CDR1 LGHNA and CDR2 YSLEER. The CDR3 spans 15 residues. J gave up 11 bases and V 0 bases, and 10 bases lay outside the gene matches. The CDR3 region has the DNA TGCGCCAGCAGCCAAGATATAGCGGGGACGGGTGGGCAGTATTTT. As protein: CASSQDIAGTGGQYF.

J is TRBJ2-1 and V is TRBV2, with TRBD1 matching over 9 bases. The ends lost 2 bases at V and 6 bases at J; junction bases unmatched: 5. This CDR3 contains 15 residues. Germline V gives CDR1 SNHLY, CDR2 FYNNEI. The DNA of the CDR3 is TGTGCCAGCAGTGAATGGGACAGGGATGGCAATGAGCAGTTCTTC. It translates to CASSEWDRDGNEQFF.

This clonotype was detected ten times or more. The rearrangement uses TRBV6-5 and TRBJ2-5; D remains unclear. V lost 6 bases and J lost 4, with 6 bases in between. From germline, CDR1 is MNHEY and CDR2 SVGAGI. The CDR3 length is 11 residues. CDR3 sequence (DNA): TGTGCCAGCAGAGTTAGAGAGACCCAGTACTTC. Protein: CASRVRETQYF.

This clonotype was detected a few times. The chain employs TRBV7-2 and TRBJ2-7; no definite D call. The germline gives CDR1 SGHTA, CDR2 FQGNSA. The CDR3 loop spans 13 amino acids. V was clipped by 1 base and J by 2 bases, with 6 bases between them. CDR3: CASSLGFPYEQYF. CDR3 DNA: TGTGCCAGCAGCTTAGGTTTTCCCTACGAGCAGTACTTC.

The genes are TRBV5-6 and TRBJ2-3; TRBD2 is a possible D gene (5 bases). This CDR3 has 14 residues. Trimming stripped 5 bases from V and 6 bases from J, with 16 bases between. Germline V gene sequence: CDR1 SGHDT, CDR2 YYEEEE. The CDR3 loop is CASRRLAGVDTQYF. In DNA, the CDR3 is TGTGCCAGCAGGAGGCTAGCCGGCGTGGATACGCAGTATTTT.

This rearrangement joins TRBV28 to TRBJ1-2; TRBD1 is a possible D gene (5 bases). This CDR3 region has 14 residues. CDR1 is MDHEN, CDR2 SYDVKM, per germline. Trimming removed 6 bases at V and 8 bases at J, with 19 bases between. CDR3 region: CASSRPRGRWGYTF. The CDR3 DNA follows: TGTGCCAGCAGCCGCCCCCGGGGCCGTTGGGGCTACACCTTC.

This chain joins TRBV12-3 or TRBV12-4 and TRBJ2-7, with D tentatively TRBD1 (7 bases). The CDR3 contains 13 residues. V was shortened by 3 bases and J by 6 bases, with 12 bases between the two germline ends. The CDR3 nucleotides read TGTGCCAGCAGTTTCCAGGGGGGCGGCGAGCAGTACTTC. Amino acid sequence: CASSFQGGGEQYF.

J is TRBJ2-1 and V is TRBV7-9; D not certain. CDR1 SEHNR and CDR2 FQNEAQ come from the germline V gene (reference sequence). V gave up 5 bases and J gave up 8 bases, with 10 bases separating them. The CDR3 contains 12 residues. The CDR3 DNA sequence: TGTGCCAGCAGCGAATTGCCCTATGAGCAGTTCTTC. The encoded protein is CASSELPYEQFF. Full variable domain (missing parts from reference TRBV7-9 and TRBJ2-1): DTGVSQNPRHKITKRGQNVTFRCDPISEHNRLYWYRQTLGQGPEFLTYFQNEAQLEKSRLLSDRFSAERPKGSFSTLEIQRTEQGDSAMYLCASSELPYEQFFGPGTRLTVL.

In its sample, this clonotype was seen once. V and J are TRBV7-8 and TRBJ2-3; TRBD2 is a possible D gene (6 bases). This CDR3 spans 16 amino acids. V dropped 3 bases and J dropped 1 base, with 14 bases sitting between them. Germline V lookup: CDR1 SGHVS, CDR2 FQNEAQ. The CDR3 DNA reads as TGTGCCAGCAGCTTGCCCTTAGCGGCCCGCACAGATACGCAGTATTTT. Its protein product is CASSLPLAARTDTQYF. The full variable domain, its missing parts supplied by reference TRBV7-8 and TRBJ2-3, is GAGVSQSPRYKVAKRGQDVALRCDPISGHVSLFWYQQALGQGPEFLTYFQNEAQLDKSGLPSDRFFAERPEGSVSTLKIQRTQQEDSAVYLCASSLPLAARTDTQYFGPGTRLTVL.

V usage is TRBV10-1 and J usage is TRBJ2-3; possibly TRBD2 for D (6 bases). The length of the CDR3 is 16 residues. V dropped 0 bases and J dropped 0 bases, with 10 bases sitting between them. CDR1 is WNHNN, CDR2 SYGVQD, per germline (reference sequence). The CDR3 is CASSESLSGSTDTQYF. DNA of the CDR3: TGCGCCAGCAGTGAGTCCCTTAGCGGAAGCACAGATACGCAGTATTTT.

This chain connects TRBV4-3 to TRBJ1-3, with D maybe TRBD1 (5 bases). The CDR3 has 16 amino acids. Trimming pared 3 bases from V and 0 bases from J, leaving 12 bases between. Germline values: CDR1 LGHNA, CDR2 YSLEER. In DNA form, the CDR3 reads TGCGCCAGCAGCCAGTCCTTAAGGGGCTCTGGAAACACCATATATTTT. Translation: CASSQSLRGSGNTIYF.

The chain joins TRBV7-2 to TRBJ2-7; a possible D gene is TRBD2 (5 bases). The CDR3 is 11 amino acids. V gave up 2 bases and J gave up 6 bases, with 5 bases separating them. Germline-derived CDR1 and CDR2 are SGHTA and FQGNSA. The CDR3 nucleotides are TGTGCCAGCAGCTTAACTAGCGAGCAGTACTTC. As protein: CASSLTSEQYF.

The rearrangement uses TRBV2 and TRBJ2-1, with D uncertain. The germline CDR1 and CDR2 sequences are SNHLY and FYNNEI. V lost 4 bases and J lost 6, with 10 bases in between. The CDR3 totals 13 residues. The CDR3 sequence is CASSGNFGNEQFF. CDR3 in DNA: TGTGCCAGCAGTGGTAATTTTGGCAATGAGCAGTTCTTC.

This clonotype came up a few times. The chain has TRBV5-3 and TRBJ1-1; TRBD1 might be the D (6 bases). TRBV5-3 is designated an ORF whose function remains uncertain. The CDR3 runs 17 residues. Trimming took 8 bases from V and 5 from J, leaving 28 bases between them. CDR3 loop: CASSDISIGQGYTEAFF. DNA of the CDR3: TGTGCCAGCAGCGATATTTCGATAGGGCAGGGGTATACTGAAGCTTTCTTT.

The chain carries TRBV20-1 and TRBJ2-2; D unclear. The germline V and J ends were trimmed by 0 bases and 3 bases, with 8 bases remaining between them. Per germline, CDR1 DFQATT and CDR2 SNEGSKA (reference sequence). The CDR3 is made up of 14 amino acids. The CDR3 spells CSAREDHYTGELFF. For the CDR3, the DNA is TGCAGTGCTAGAGAGGACCATTACACCGGGGAGCTGTTTTTT.

J is TRBJ2-7 and V is TRBV10-3; 10 bases agree with TRBD1. Trimming took 10 bases from V and 2 from J; bases not matched to a gene: 2. The CDR3 length is 12 residues. Germline V lookup: CDR1 ENHRY, CDR2 SYGVKD. In DNA, the CDR3 is TGTGCCACAGGACAGGGGGCCTACGAGCAGTACTTC. This codes for CATGQGAYEQYF.

This clonotype has a handful of counts. The chain couples TRBV5-1 to TRBJ2-5; 7 nucleotides line up with TRBD2. The trim removed 4 bases at V and 5 bases at J, leaving 14 bases unmatched. The CDR3 has 16 amino acids. CDR1 SGHRS and CDR2 YFSETQ come from the germline V gene. The CDR3 coding sequence is TGCGCCAGCAGCCCGAATGGGTTTGTACTAGCGGAGACCCAGTACTTC. Its translation is CASSPNGFVLAETQYF.

The genes are TRBV29-1 and TRBJ1-1; D is unresolved. The length of the CDR3 is 11 residues. Trimming pared 5 bases from V and 0 bases from J, leaving 4 bases between. Germline CDR1 and CDR2: SQVTM and ANQGSEA. DNA for the CDR3: TGCAGCGTTAGCATGAACACTGAAGCTTTCTTT. This gives the protein CSVSMNTEAFF.

The chain uses TRBV6-5 and TRBJ2-4, with D uncertain. The CDR3 is 17 amino acids. Trimming shortened V by 1 base and J by 0 bases, and 13 bases separated the two germline ends. Germline V gene lookup returns CDR1 MNHEY and CDR2 SVGAGI. CDR3 in DNA: TGTGCCAGCAGTTACTTTTCCGACGGCCTAGCCAAAAACATTCAGTACTTC. It yields the protein CASSYFSDGLAKNIQYF.

This clonotype has just a few counts. The genes are TRBV30 and TRBJ2-7; the match to TRBD1 covers 8 bases. Losses at the gene ends were 6 bases for V and 5 bases for J; bases not matched to a gene: 12. The CDR3 runs 14 residues. CDR1 and CDR2 from the germline V gene are GTSNPN and SVGIG (reference sequence). CDR3 sequence: CACGRDRRPDEQYF. As DNA, the CDR3 is TGTGCCTGCGGCCGGGACAGGCGTCCAGACGAGCAGTACTTC.

CDR3 bases: TGCAGTGCCCCCCGCCCCGGCCCAAGCAGAGAGACCCAGTACTTC. Protein: CSAPRPGPSRETQYF. The rearrangement links TRBV20-1 to TRBJ2-5; D call uncertain. The CDR3 is made up of 15 amino acids. V was trimmed by 6 bases and J by 4 bases, leaving 21 bases between them. Germline CDR1 is DFQATT and CDR2 is SNEGSKA (reference sequence).

The J gene is TRBJ2-1, the V gene TRBV4-3; unclear D gene. Germline CDR1 is LGHNA and CDR2 is YSLEER. The CDR3 is 13 amino acids. Trimming stripped 0 bases from V and 6 bases from J, with 6 bases between. The CDR3 bases are TGCGCCAGCAGCCAAGATGCCCGCAATGAGCAGTTCTTC. Encoded protein: CASSQDARNEQFF.

A few counts support this clonotype. The rearrangement uses TRBV27 and TRBJ2-5, with 11 bases fitting TRBD2. The junction had 6 bases not matched to a gene; V was cut back by 2 bases and J by 4 bases. In germline, CDR1 is MNHEY, CDR2 SMNVEV (reference sequence). There are 16 residues in the CDR3. CDR3 region: CASSLGGSGRVETQYF. The CDR3 DNA sequence: TGTGCCAGCAGTTTAGGAGGTAGCGGGAGGGTAGAGACCCAGTACTTC.